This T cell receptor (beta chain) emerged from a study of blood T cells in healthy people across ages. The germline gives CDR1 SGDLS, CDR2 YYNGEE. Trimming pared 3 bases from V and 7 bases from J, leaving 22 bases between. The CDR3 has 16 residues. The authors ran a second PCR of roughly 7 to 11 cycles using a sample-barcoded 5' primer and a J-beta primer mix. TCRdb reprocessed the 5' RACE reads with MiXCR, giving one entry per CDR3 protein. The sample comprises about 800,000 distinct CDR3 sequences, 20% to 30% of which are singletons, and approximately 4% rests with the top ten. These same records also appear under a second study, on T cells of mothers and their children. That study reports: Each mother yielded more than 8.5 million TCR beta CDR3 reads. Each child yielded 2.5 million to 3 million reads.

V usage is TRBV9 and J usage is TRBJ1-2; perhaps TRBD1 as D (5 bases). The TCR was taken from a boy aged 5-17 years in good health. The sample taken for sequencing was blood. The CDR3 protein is CASSDDTGSGMFGYTF. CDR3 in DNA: TGTGCCAGCAGCGATGATACAGGATCGGGGATGTTTGGCTACACCTTC.